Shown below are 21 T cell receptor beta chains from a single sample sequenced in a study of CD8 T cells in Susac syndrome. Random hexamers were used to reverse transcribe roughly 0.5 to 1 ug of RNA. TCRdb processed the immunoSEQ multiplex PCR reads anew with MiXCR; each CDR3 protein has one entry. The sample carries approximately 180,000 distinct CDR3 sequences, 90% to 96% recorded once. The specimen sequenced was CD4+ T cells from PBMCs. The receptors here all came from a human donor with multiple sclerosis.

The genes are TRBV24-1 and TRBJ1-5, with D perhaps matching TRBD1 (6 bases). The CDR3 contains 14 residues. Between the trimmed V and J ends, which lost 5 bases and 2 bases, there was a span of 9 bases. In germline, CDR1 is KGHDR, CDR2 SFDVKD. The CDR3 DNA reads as TGTGCCACCAGTGGGGCAGGGGGCAATCAGCCCCAGCATTTT. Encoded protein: CATSGAGGNQPQHF.

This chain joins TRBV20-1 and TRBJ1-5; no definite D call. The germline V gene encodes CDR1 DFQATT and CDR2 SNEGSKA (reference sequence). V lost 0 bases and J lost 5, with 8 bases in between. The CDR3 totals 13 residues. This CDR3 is CSARDTPDQPQHF. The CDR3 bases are TGCAGTGCTAGAGATACACCCGATCAGCCCCAGCATTTT.

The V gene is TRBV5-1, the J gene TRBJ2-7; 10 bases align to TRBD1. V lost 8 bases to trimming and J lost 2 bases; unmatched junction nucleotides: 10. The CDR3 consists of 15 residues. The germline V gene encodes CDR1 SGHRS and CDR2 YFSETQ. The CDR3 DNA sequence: TGCGCCAGTCGGATACACGGACAGGGGGCCTACGAGCAGTACTTC. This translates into CASRIHGQGAYEQYF.

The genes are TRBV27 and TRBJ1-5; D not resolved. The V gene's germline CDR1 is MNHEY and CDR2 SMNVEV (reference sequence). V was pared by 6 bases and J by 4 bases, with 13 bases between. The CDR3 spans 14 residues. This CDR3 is CASSSQSRNQPQHF. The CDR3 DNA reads TGTGCCAGCAGCTCACAGAGTCGAAATCAGCCCCAGCATTTT.

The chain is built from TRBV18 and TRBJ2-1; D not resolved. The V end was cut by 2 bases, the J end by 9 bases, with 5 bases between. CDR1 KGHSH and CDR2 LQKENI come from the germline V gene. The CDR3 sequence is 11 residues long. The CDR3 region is CASSPGVEQFF. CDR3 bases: TGTGCCAGCTCACCAGGGGTTGAGCAGTTCTTC.

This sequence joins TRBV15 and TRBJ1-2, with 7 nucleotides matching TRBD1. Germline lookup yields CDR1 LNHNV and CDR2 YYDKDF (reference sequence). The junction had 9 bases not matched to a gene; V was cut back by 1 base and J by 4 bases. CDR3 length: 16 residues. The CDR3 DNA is TGTGCCACCAGCAGAGGCCCGGACGCAGGGGGCTATGGCTACACCTTC. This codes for CATSRGPDAGGYGYTF.

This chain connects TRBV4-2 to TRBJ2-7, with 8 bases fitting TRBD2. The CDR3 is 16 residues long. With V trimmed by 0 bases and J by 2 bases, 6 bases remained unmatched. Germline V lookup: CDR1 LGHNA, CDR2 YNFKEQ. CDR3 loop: CASSQEGAGGTYEQYF. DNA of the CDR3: TGTGCCAGCAGCCAAGAAGGGGCGGGGGGTACCTACGAGCAGTACTTC.

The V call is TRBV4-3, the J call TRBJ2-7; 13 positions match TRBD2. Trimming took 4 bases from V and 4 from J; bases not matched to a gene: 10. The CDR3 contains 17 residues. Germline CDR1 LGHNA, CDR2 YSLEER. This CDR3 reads CASSRHGLAGDSYEQYF. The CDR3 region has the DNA TGCGCCAGCAGCCGGCACGGACTAGCGGGGGACTCTTACGAGCAGTACTTC.

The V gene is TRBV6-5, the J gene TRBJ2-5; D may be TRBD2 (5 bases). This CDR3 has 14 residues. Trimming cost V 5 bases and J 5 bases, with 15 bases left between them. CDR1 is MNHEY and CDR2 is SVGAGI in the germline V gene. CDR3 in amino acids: CASSNGLLRETQYF. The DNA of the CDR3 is TGTGCCAGCAGTAATGGACTGCTCCGGGAGACCCAGTACTTC.

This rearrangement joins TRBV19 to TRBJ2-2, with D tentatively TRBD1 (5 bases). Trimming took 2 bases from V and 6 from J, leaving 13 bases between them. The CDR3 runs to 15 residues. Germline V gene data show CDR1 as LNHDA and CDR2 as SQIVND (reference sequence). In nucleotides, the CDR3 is TGTGCCAGTAGTATACTGGGCAGGGTAGCCGGGGAGCTGTTTTTT. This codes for CASSILGRVAGELFF.

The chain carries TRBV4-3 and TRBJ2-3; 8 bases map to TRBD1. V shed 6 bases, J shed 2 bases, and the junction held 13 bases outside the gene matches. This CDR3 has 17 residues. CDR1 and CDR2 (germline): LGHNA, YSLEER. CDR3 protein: CASSPLGAGGYTDTQYF. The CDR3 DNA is TGCGCCAGCAGTCCCCTCGGGGCAGGGGGCTACACAGATACGCAGTATTTT.

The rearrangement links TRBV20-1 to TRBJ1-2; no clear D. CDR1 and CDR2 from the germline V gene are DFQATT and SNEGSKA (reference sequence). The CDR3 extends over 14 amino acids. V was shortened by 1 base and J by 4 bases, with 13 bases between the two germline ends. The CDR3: CSARAGFTSYGYTF. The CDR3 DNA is TGCAGTGCTAGAGCCGGGTTTACCAGCTATGGCTACACCTTC.

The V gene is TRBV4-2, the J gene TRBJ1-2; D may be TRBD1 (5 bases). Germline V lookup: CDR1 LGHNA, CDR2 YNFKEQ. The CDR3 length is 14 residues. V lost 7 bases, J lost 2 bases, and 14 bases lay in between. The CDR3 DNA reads TGTGCCAGCACTACCCTCGGGGGGAACTATGGCTACACCTTC. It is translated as CASTTLGGNYGYTF.

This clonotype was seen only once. The CDR3 DNA follows: TGTGCTAGTGGTTTGTACCAGACAGGGATCTACGAGCAGTACTTC. This codes for CASGLYQTGIYEQYF. This rearrangement joins TRBV12-5 to TRBJ2-7; the match to TRBD1 covers 7 bases. The V gene end was trimmed by 2 bases and the J gene end by 3 bases; junction bases not matched to a gene: 7. The CDR3 consists of 15 residues. Germline V gene data show CDR1 as LGHNT and CDR2 as FRNRAP.

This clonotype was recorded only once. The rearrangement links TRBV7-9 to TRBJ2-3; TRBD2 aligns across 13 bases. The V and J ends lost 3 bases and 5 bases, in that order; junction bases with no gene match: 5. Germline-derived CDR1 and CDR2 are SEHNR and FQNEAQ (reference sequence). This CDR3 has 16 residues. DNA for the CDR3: TGTGCCAGCAGCTTCACTAGCGGGGGGGCCGAAGATACGCAGTATTTT. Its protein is CASSFTSGGAEDTQYF.

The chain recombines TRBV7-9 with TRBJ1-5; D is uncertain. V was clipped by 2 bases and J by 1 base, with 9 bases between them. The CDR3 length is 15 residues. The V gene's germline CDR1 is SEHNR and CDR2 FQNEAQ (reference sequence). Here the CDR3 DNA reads TGTGCCAGCAGCTTACATGGGGAGAGCAATCAGCCCCAGCATTTT. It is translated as CASSLHGESNQPQHF.

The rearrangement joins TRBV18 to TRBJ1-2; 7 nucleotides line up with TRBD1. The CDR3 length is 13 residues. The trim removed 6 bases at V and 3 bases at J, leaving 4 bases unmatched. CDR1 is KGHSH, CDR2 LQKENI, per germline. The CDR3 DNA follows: TGTGCCAGCTCCCTTGGGACAGACTATGGCTACACCTTC. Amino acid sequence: CASSLGTDYGYTF.

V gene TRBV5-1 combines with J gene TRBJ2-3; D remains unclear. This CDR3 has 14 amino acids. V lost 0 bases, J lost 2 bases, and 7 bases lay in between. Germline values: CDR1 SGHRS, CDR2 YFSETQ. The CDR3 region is CASSLATFTDTQYF. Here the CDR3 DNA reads TGCGCCAGCAGCTTGGCGACCTTCACAGATACGCAGTATTTT. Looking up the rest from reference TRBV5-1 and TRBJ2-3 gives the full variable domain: KAGVTQTPRYLIKTRGQQVTLSCSPISGHRSVSWYQQTPGQGLQFLFEYFSETQRNKGNFPGRFSGRQFSNSRSEMNVSTLELGDSALYLCASSLATFTDTQYFGPGTRLTVL.

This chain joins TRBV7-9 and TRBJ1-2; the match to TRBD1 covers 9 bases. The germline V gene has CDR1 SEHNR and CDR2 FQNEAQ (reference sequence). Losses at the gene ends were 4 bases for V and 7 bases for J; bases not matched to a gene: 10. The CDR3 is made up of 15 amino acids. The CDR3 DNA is TGTGCCAGCAGCTCGGGGGACAGGGAGGGAGGTGGCTACACCTTC. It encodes CASSSGDREGGGYTF.

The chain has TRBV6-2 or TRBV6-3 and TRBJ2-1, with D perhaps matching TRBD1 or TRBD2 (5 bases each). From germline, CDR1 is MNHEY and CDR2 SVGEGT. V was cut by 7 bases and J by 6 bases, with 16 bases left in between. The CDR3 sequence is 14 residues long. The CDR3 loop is CASILPGLPNEQFF. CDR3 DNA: TGTGCCAGCATCCTCCCGGGGCTCCCCAATGAGCAGTTCTTC.

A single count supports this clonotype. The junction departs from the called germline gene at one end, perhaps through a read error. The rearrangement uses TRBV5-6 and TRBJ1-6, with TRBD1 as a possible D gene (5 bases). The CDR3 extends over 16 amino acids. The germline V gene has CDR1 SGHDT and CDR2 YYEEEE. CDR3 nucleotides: TGTGCCAGCAGCCATCGGGGGAGTTGGCATAAATCACCCCTCCACTTT. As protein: CASSHRGSWHKSPLHF. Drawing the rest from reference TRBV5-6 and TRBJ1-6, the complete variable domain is DAGVTQSPTHLIKTRGQQVTLRCSPKSGHDTVSWYQQALGQGPQFIFQYYEEEERQRGNFPDRFSGHQFPNYSSELNVNALLLGDSALYLCASSHRGSWHKSPLHFGNGTRLTVT.